This T cell receptor beta chain was obtained from a study of OX40 agonist ivuxolimab in advanced cancers. Overall study results and limits: It was also the case that some nonresponders had low normalized T-cell clonal expansion.

Sequencing used immunoSEQ multiplex PCR; TCRdb keeps in-frame clones, though not all of them. The repertoire consists of 80,000 to 100,000 clones, with 80% to 90% occurring once and the leading ten covering roughly 0.8%. Concerning this clone itself: Its antigen is unidentified.

The CDR3 loop spans 16 amino acids. V lost 0 bases and J lost 4, with 16 bases in between. CDR1 SGDLS and CDR2 YYNGEE come from the germline V gene. The receptor comes from an adult with an advanced solid tumor such as melanoma, head and neck, liver or kidney cancer. The chain uses TRBV9 and TRBJ2-5, with unresolved D. Sample: CD4+ or CD8+ T cells sorted from blood, taken in a trial of the OX40 agonist ivuxolimab. In DNA, the CDR3 is TGTGCCAGCAGCGTAGGTGCCACTCCCGTGGGAGAGACCCAGTACTTC. Translating gives CASSVGATPVGETQYF.